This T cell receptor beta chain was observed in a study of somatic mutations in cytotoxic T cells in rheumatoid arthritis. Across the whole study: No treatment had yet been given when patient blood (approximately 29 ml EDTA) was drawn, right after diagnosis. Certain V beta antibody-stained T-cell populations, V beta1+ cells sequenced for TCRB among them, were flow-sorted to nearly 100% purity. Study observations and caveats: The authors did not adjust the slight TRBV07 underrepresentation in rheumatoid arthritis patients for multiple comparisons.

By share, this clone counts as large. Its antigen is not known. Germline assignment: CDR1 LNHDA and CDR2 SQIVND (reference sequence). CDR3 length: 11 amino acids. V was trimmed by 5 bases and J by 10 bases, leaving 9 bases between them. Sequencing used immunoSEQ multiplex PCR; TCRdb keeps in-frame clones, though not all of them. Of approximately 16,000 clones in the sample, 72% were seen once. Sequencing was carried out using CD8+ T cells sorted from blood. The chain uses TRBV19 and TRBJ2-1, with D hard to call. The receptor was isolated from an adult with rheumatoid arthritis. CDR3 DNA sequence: TGTGCCAGTAGTGGATTCCGCGAGCAGTTCTTC. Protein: CASSGFREQFF.